This TCR beta chain was observed in a study of cytomegalovirus exposure and HLA in healthy donors. Across the study: The same platform as the approximately 700 first-cohort repertoires was used for the 120 validation repertoires, a later analysis reported. Study-level points and caveats: It was 160 or so TCR beta chains that were listed as cytomegalovirus-associated. There were some public TCRs occurring in many donors, but most TCR sequences were rare.

The study drew the donors from its approximately 110-subject validation cohort, separate from the approximately 700-subject first cohort. Germline CDR1 reads SEHNR; CDR2 reads FQNEAQ (reference sequence). V was pared by 4 bases and J by 0 bases, with 12 bases between. The CDR3 extends over 15 amino acids. Using immunoSEQ multiplex PCR, the repertoire was profiled, and TCRdb retains in-frame clones only, with some absent. Here the sample spans 150,000 to 200,000 clones, around four fifths being singletons. As concerns this clone: What it binds is not known.

What was sequenced was PBMCs. The TCR was taken from a young man in good health and CMV-seropositive. The chain links TRBV7-9 to TRBJ1-1; D gene uncertain. Written as DNA, the CDR3 is TGTGCCAGCAGCTCCCGGGGAGAAATGAACACTGAAGCTTTCTTT. As protein: CASSSRGEMNTEAFF.